A single TCR beta chain is shown here with its context. The data belong to a study of CD8 T cells in ankylosing spondylitis. One entry per CDR3 protein results from TCRdb running MiXCR on the 5' RACE reads. The data contain 200,000 or so distinct CDR3 sequences, approximately 24% of them singletons. Germline V gene data show CDR1 as SQVTM and CDR2 as ANQGSEA. The CDR3 runs to 11 residues. Between the trimmed V and J ends, which lost 6 bases and 6 bases, there was a span of 12 bases. The sequenced sample was blood, either unsorted or a sorted T cell fraction (not recorded which). The receptor's source is a male donor with ankylosing spondylitis or in good health (not recorded which). The gene calls are TRBV29-1 and TRBJ2-7, with D tentatively TRBD1 or TRBD2 (5 bases each). DNA of the CDR3: TGCAGCGTCATCAGGGACCTCGAGCAGTACTTC. It yields the protein CSVIRDLEQYF.